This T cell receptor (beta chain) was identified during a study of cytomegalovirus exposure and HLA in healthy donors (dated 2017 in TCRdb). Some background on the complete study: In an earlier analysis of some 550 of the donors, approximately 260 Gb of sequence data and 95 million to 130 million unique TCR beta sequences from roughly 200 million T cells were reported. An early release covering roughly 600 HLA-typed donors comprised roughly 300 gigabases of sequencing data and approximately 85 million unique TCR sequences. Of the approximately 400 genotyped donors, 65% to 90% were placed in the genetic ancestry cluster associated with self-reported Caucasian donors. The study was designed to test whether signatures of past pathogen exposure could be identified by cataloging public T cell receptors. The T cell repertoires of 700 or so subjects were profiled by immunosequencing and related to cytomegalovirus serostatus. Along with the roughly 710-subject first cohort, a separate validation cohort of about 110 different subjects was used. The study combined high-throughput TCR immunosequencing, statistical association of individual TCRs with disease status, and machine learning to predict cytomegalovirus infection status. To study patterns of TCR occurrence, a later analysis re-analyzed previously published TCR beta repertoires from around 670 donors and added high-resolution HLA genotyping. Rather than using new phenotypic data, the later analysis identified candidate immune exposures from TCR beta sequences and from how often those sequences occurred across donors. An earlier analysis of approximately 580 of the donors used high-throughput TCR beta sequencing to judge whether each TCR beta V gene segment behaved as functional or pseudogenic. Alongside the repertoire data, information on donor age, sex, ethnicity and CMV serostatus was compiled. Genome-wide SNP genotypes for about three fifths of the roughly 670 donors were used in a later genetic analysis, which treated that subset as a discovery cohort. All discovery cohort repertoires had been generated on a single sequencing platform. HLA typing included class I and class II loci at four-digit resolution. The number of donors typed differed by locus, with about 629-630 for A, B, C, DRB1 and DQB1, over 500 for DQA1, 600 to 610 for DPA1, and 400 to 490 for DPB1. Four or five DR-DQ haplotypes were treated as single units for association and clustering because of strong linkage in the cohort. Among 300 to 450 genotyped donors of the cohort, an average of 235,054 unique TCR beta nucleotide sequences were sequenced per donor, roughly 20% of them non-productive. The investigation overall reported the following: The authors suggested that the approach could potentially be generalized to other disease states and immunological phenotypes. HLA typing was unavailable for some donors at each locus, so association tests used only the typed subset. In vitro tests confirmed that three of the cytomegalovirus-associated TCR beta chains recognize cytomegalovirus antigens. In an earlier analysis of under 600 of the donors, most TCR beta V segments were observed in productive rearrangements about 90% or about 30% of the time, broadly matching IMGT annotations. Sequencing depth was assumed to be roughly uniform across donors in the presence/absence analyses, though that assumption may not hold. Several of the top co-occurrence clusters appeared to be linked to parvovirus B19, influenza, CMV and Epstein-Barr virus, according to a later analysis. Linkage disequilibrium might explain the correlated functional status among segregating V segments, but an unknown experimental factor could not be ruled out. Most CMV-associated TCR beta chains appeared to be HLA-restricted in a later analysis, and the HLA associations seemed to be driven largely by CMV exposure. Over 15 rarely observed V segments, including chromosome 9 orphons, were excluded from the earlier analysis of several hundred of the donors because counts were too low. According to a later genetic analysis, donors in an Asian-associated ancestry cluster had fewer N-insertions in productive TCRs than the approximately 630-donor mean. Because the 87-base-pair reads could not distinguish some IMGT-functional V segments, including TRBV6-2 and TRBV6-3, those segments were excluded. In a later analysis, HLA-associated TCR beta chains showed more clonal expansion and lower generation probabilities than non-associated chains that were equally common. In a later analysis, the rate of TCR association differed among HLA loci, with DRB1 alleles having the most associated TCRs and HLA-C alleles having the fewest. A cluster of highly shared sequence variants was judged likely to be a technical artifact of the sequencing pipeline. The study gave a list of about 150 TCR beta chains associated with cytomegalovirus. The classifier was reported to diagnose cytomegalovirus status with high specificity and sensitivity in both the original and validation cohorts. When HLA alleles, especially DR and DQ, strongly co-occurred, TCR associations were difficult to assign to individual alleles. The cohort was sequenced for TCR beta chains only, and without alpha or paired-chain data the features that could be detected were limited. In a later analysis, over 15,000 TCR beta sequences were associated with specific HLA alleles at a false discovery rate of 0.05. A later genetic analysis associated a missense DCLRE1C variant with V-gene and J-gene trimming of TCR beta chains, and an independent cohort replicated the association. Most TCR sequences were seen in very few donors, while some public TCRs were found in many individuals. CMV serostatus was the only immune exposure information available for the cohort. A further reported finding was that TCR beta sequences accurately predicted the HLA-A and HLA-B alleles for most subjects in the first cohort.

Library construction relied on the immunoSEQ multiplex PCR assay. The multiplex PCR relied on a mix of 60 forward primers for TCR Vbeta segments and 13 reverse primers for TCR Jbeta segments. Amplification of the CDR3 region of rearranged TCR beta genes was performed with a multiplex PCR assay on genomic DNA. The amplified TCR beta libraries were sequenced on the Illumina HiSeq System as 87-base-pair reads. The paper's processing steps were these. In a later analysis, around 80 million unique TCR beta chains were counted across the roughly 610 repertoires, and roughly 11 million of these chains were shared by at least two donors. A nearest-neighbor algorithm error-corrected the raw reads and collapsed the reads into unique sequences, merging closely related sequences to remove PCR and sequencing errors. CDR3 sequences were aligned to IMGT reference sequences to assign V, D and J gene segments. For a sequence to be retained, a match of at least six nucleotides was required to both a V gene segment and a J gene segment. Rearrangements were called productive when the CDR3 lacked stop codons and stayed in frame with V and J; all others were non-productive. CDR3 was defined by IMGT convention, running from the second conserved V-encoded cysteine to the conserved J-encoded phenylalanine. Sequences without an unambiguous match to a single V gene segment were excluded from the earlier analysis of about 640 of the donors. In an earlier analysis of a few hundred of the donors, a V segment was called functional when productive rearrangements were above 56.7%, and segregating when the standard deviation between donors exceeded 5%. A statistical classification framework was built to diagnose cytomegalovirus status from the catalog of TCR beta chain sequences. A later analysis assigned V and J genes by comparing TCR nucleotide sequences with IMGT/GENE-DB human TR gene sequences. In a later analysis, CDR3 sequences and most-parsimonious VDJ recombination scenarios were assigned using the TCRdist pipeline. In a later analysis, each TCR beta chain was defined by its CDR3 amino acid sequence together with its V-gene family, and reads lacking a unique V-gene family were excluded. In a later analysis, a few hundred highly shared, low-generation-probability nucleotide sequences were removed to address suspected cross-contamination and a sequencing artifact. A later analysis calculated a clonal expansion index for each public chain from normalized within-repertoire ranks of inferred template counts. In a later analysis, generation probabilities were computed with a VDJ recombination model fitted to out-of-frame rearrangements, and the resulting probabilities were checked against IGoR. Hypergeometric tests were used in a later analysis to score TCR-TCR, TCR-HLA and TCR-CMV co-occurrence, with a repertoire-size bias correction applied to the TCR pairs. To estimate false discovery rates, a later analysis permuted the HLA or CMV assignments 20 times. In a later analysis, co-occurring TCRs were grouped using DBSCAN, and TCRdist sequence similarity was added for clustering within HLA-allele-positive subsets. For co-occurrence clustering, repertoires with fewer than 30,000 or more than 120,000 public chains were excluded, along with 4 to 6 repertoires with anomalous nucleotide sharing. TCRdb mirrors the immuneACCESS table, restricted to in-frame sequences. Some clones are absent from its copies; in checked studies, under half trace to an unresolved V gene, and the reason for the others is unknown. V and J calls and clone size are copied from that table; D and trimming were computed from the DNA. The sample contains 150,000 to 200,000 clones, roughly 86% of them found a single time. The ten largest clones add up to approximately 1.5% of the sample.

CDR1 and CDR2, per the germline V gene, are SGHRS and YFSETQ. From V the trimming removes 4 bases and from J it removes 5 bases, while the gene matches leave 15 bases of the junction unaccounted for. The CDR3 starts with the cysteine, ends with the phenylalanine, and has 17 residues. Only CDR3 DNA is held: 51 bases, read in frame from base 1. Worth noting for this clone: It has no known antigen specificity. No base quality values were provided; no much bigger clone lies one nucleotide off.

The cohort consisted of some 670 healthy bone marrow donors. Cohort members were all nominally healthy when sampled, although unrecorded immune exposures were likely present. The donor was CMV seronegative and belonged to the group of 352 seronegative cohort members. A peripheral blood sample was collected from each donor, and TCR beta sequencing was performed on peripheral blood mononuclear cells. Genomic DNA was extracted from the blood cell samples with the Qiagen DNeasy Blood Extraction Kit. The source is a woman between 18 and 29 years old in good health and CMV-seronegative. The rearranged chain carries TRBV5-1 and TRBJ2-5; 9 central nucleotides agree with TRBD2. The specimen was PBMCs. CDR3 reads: CASSVGHSGGDQETQYF. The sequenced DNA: TGCGCCAGCAGCGTGGGTCATAGCGGGGGCGATCAGGAGACCCAGTACTTC.